The T cell receptor beta chain under discussion was sequenced for a study of cytomegalovirus exposure and HLA in healthy donors. The study, taken as a whole, reports: Some TCR beta chains (roughly 160 of them) were listed as cytomegalovirus-associated. A later examination showed that TCR association rates differed by HLA locus, with DRB1 most and HLA-C fewest. There were several of the most significant clusters that appeared linked to common viral pathogens in a later analysis. Among TCR beta chains of equal frequency, HLA-associated ones were more clonally expanded in a later analysis.

The V gene lost 4 bases and the J gene lost 7 bases, with 11 bases spanning the gap. Per germline, CDR1 SGHDT and CDR2 YYEEEE. The CDR3 spans 13 residues. This clone has only a few counts. Its antigen remains unidentified. The PCR employed 60 Vbeta primers together with 13 Jbeta primers. Sequencing used immunoSEQ multiplex PCR; TCRdb keeps in-frame clones, though not all of them. Of 85,000 to 130,000 clones in the sample, around 10% were seen once. This clonotype was sampled from a man aged 40-49 years in good health and CMV-seropositive. Source material: PBMCs. This sequence joins TRBV5-6 and TRBJ2-2; D gene uncertain. The CDR3 sequence is CASSLYSLGELFF. The DNA for the CDR3 is TGTGCCAGCAGCCTATACAGCCTCGGGGAGCTGTTTTTT.